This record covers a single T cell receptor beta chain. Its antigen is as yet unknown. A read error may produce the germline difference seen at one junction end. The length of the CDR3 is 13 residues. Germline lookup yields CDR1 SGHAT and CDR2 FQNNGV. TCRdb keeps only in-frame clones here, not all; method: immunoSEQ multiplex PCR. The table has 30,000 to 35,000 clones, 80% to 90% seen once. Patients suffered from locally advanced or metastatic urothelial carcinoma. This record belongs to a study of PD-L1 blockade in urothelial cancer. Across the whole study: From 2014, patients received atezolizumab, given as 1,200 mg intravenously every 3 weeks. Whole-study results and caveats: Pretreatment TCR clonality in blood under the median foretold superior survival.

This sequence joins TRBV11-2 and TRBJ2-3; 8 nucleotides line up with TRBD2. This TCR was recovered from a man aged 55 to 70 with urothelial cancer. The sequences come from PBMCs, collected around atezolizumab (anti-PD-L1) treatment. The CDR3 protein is CASSRTSTDTQYF. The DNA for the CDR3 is TGTGCCAGCAGCCGGACTAGCACCGATACGCAGTATTTT.